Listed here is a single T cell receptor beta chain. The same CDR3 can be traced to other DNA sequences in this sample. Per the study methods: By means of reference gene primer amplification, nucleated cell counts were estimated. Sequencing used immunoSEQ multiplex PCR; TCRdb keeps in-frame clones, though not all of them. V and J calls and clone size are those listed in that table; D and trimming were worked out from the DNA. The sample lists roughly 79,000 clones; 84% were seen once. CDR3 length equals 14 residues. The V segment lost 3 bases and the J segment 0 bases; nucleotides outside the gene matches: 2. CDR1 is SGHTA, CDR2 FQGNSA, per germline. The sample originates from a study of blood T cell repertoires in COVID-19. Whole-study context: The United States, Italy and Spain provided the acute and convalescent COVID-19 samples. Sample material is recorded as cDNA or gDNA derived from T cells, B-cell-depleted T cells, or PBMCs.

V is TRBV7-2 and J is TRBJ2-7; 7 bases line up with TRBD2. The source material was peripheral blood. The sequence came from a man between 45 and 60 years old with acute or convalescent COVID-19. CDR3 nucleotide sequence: TGTGCCAGCAGCTTGGGCGGGGGCTCCTACGAGCAGTACTTC. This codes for CASSLGGGSYEQYF.